Sequencing of this T cell receptor (beta chain) was carried out in a study of early T cells in non-severe SARS-CoV-2 infection. This clonotype was counted between two and nine times. This CDR3 is built from 17 residues. Germline V gene data show CDR1 as MNHNS and CDR2 as SASEGT. V dropped 6 bases and J dropped 0 bases, with 15 bases sitting between them. TCRdb analysed the 5' RACE reads with MiXCR anew, one entry per CDR3 protein. Here the sample spans over 80,000 distinct CDR3 sequences, about 12% being singletons. This clonotype was sampled from an adult who was a healthcare worker with PCR-confirmed SARS-CoV-2 infection or an uninfected control (not recorded which). This sequence joins TRBV6-1 and TRBJ2-6; D could derive from TRBD1 or TRBD2 (6 bases each). The sequenced sample was whole blood, obtained at baseline. CDR3 DNA sequence: TGTGCCAGCAGGGGGGGCATCCAAAGCTCTGGGGCCAACGTCCTGACTTTC. Translating it yields CASRGGIQSSGANVLTF.